The 24 T cell receptor beta chains reported below all come from one sample, sequenced in a study of CD8 T cells in ankylosing spondylitis. TCRdb analysed the 5' RACE reads with MiXCR anew, one entry per CDR3 protein. The sample shows fewer than 550,000 distinct CDR3 sequences, over 4% of them seen only once. For these TCRs, the target antigens are not known. Study-level points and caveats: A motif of under ten highly homologous TCR beta variants was seen as apparently characteristic of ankylosing spondylitis blood.

The sample comprised blood, either unsorted or a sorted T cell fraction (not recorded which). These receptors came from a male donor with ankylosing spondylitis.

The genes are TRBV11-1 and TRBJ2-5, with a weak D call TRBD1 (6 bases). The V gene's germline CDR1 is SGHAT and CDR2 FQDESV (reference sequence). This CDR3 has 18 residues. Trimming took 7 bases from V and 3 from J, leaving 27 bases between them. This chain's CDR3 is CASIEPGTTLLGEETQYF. CDR3 coding DNA: TGTGCCAGCATCGAACCCGGGACAACTCTTTTAGGGGAAGAGACCCAGTACTTC.

This clonotype was seen many times. This CDR3 is CASSRRASTDTQYF. In DNA, the CDR3 is TGTGCCAGCAGTCGCCGGGCGTCCACAGATACGCAGTATTTT. J is TRBJ2-3 and V is TRBV6-2 or TRBV6-3; unclear D gene. Trimming cost V 5 bases and J 2 bases, with 11 bases left between them. Germline CDR1 and CDR2: MNHEY and SVGEGT. The CDR3 is 14 residues long.

The sample holds many counts of this clonotype. The chain recombines TRBV7-2 with TRBJ1-1, with D uncertain. V shed 1 base and J shed 10 bases, with 16 bases lying between them. This CDR3 spans 14 amino acids. Germline CDR1 and CDR2: SGHTA and FQGNSA. The DNA for the CDR3 is TGTGCCAGCAGCTTAGATGCCACACCCTGGGGAGCTTTCTTT. Encoded protein: CASSLDATPWGAFF.

This clonotype was seen ten or more times. The junction and the germline gene differ at one end; a read error may be behind it. The chain joins TRBV7-9 to TRBJ2-1; 9 bases map to TRBD2. Germline CDR1 reads SEHNR; CDR2 reads FQNEAQ (reference sequence). This CDR3 comprises 15 residues. The CDR3 reads CASSLVPREGRTVDF. DNA for the CDR3: TGTGCCAGCAGCTTAGTGCCGCGGGAGGGCCGAACGGTAGACTTC.

There are many counts of this clonotype. The chain employs TRBV27 and TRBJ1-2; 7 bases align to TRBD1. J gave up 6 bases and V 8 bases, and 9 bases lay outside the gene matches. The CDR3 consists of 13 residues. Germline CDR1 and CDR2: MNHEY and SMNVEV (reference sequence). CDR3: CASQRQGNNGYTF. The CDR3 nucleotides read TGTGCCAGCCAAAGACAGGGAAATAATGGCTACACCTTC.

V and J are TRBV2 and TRBJ2-2; D perhaps matches TRBD2 (6 bases). V lost 3 bases and J lost 5, with 7 bases in between. The CDR3 length is 13 residues. Looked up from germline, CDR1 is SNHLY and CDR2 is FYNNEI. CDR3 residues: CASSEEGTGELFF. Written as DNA, the CDR3 is TGTGCCAGCAGTGAGGAGGGTACCGGGGAGCTGTTTTTT.

This clonotype appeared a few times. This chain connects TRBV2 to TRBJ1-5; no definite D call. This CDR3 spans 14 amino acids. Trimming removed 7 bases at V and 5 bases at J, with 15 bases between. The germline CDR1 and CDR2 sequences are SNHLY and FYNNEI. The chain's CDR3 is CASTSDGRYQPQHF. The CDR3 DNA reads TGTGCCAGCACCTCGGACGGACGGTATCAGCCCCAGCATTTT.

The table lists this clonotype with many counts. The chain couples TRBV24-1 to TRBJ1-2, with unresolved D. Per the germline V gene, CDR1 is KGHDR and CDR2 is SFDVKD. The CDR3 spans 14 residues. Deletions cut 1 base from V and 2 bases from J, with 7 bases between. CDR3 region: CATSDFGRNYGYTF. CDR3 bases: TGTGCCACCAGTGATTTTGGACGGAACTATGGCTACACCTTC.

Comments on this clonotype: A read error may be the cause here, since a much bigger clone is one base away. In this CDR3 the conserved last residue, phenylalanine or tryptophan, is missing, so a read error is likely. This rearrangement joins TRBV4-3 to TRBJ2-3, with 7 bases identical to TRBD2. CDR1 is LGHNA, CDR2 YSLEER, per germline. The CDR3 sequence is 15 residues long. The ends lost 1 base at V and 1 base at J; junction bases unmatched: 2. The CDR3 DNA follows: TGCGCCAGCAGCCAAGTTCTAGCGGGCACAGATACGCAGTATCTT. Translation gives CASSQVLAGTDTQYL.

This clonotype has just a few counts. This sequence joins TRBV10-3 and TRBJ2-3; D is unclear. The germline gives CDR1 ENHRY, CDR2 SYGVKD. The V gene lost 3 bases and the J gene lost 5 bases, with 3 bases spanning the gap. The CDR3 is 11 residues long. CDR3 loop: CAISDEDTQYF. The DNA of the CDR3 is TGTGCCATCAGTGATGAAGATACGCAGTATTTT.

At least ten counts were recorded for this clonotype. The chain couples TRBV18 to TRBJ2-7; D possibly matches TRBD1 or TRBD2 (5 bases each). This CDR3 comprises 17 residues. Trimming took 3 bases from V and 7 from J, leaving 25 bases between them. The germline CDR1 and CDR2 sequences are KGHSH and LQKENI. The CDR3 bases are TGTGCCAGCTCACCGCAGCTTCCGGGACCGTCGGTGGGGGAGCAGTACTTC. Protein: CASSPQLPGPSVGEQYF.

This clonotype came up many times. The chain recombines TRBV15 with TRBJ2-5; D is unclear. Trimming left V 0 bases short and J 4 bases short, with 6 bases between. Germline-derived CDR1 and CDR2 are LNHNV and YYDKDF (reference sequence). This CDR3 is built from 13 residues. The CDR3 DNA reads as TGTGCCACCAGCAGAGAGGTCATAGAGACCCAGTACTTC. Protein product: CATSREVIETQYF.

This clonotype was seen a single time. The V gene is TRBV29-1, the J gene TRBJ2-3, with 7 positions matching TRBD1. There are 14 residues in the CDR3. V lost 2 bases to trimming and J lost 4 bases; unmatched junction nucleotides: 6. Germline V gene data show CDR1 as SQVTM and CDR2 as ANQGSEA. CDR3 nucleotides: TGCAGCGTTGAAAAGGGGGCGAGGGCAGATACGCAGTATTTT. Translating gives CSVEKGARADTQYF.

The V gene is TRBV24-1, the J gene TRBJ2-3; TRBD2 might be the D (6 bases). Looked up from germline, CDR1 is KGHDR and CDR2 is SFDVKD. The CDR3 is made up of 15 amino acids. Trimming removed 6 bases at V and 0 bases at J, with 12 bases between. The CDR3 reads CATSSASDSTDTQYF. For the CDR3, the DNA is TGTGCCACCAGTTCGGCTAGCGATAGCACAGATACGCAGTATTTT.

This clonotype was seen many times. V gene TRBV7-2 combines with J gene TRBJ2-7; 7 nucleotides match TRBD1. V shed 3 bases and J 0 bases; nucleotides not matched to a gene: 5. This CDR3 has 15 amino acids. Looked up from germline, CDR1 is SGHTA and CDR2 is FQGNSA. CDR3 residues: CASSLKGDSSYEQYF. The DNA for the CDR3 is TGTGCCAGCAGCTTGAAGGGGGACAGCTCCTACGAGCAGTACTTC.

This clonotype was found many times. The chain uses TRBV5-1 and TRBJ2-5; TRBD2 is a possible D gene (5 bases). There are 14 residues in the CDR3. The V gene's germline CDR1 is SGHRS and CDR2 YFSETQ. V was shortened by 2 bases and J by 5 bases, with 13 bases between the two germline ends. The CDR3 is CASSFPLSGETQYF. The CDR3 DNA sequence: TGCGCCAGCAGCTTTCCGCTCTCGGGGGAGACCCAGTACTTC. Full variable domain (outside the CDR3, taken from reference TRBV5-1 and TRBJ2-5): KAGVTQTPRYLIKTRGQQVTLSCSPISGHRSVSWYQQTPGQGLQFLFEYFSETQRNKGNFPGRFSGRQFSNSRSEMNVSTLELGDSALYLCASSFPLSGETQYFGPGTRLLVL.

The table lists this clonotype with many counts. The chain's CDR3 is CSARSPTGGETQYF. In DNA, the CDR3 is TGCAGTGCTAGAAGTCCGACGGGCGGAGAGACCCAGTACTTC. The chain has TRBV20-1 and TRBJ2-5; no reliable D call. The CDR3 has 14 amino acids. CDR1 DFQATT and CDR2 SNEGSKA come from the germline V gene (reference sequence). V was pared by 2 bases and J by 4 bases, with 14 bases between.

Ten or more counts support this clonotype. CDR3 DNA sequence: TGTGCCAGCAGTGATTATTCCAGGGGCTACACCTTC. Protein: CASSDYSRGYTF. The V and J genes are TRBV25-1 and TRBJ1-2; D uncertain. Looked up from germline, CDR1 is MGHDK and CDR2 is SYGVNS. Deletions cut 3 bases from V and 8 bases from J, with 10 bases between. The CDR3 runs to 12 residues.

This clonotype was picked up a small number of times. This chain uses TRBV7-2 with TRBJ1-2, with D uncertain. Germline CDR1 is SGHTA and CDR2 is FQGNSA. V dropped 3 bases and J dropped 1 base, with 9 bases sitting between them. This CDR3 comprises 14 residues. CDR3 nucleotides: TGTGCCAGCAGCTTGCCGGGAATTAACTATGGCTACACCTTC. Translating gives CASSLPGINYGYTF.

This clonotype was observed many times. The rearrangement uses TRBV7-2 and TRBJ1-4; 12 bases fit TRBD1. Germline V gene sequence: CDR1 SGHTA, CDR2 FQGNSA. The CDR3 loop spans 17 amino acids. V lost 2 bases to trimming and J lost 10 bases; unmatched junction nucleotides: 11. Written as DNA, the CDR3 is TGTGCCAGCAGCTTATCCGGGACAGGGGGCAGGGCTGGAAAACTGTTTTTT. It yields the protein CASSLSGTGGRAGKLFF.

This clonotype was recorded at least ten times. V gene TRBV20-1 combines with J gene TRBJ2-7, with D tentatively TRBD2 (6 bases). This CDR3 contains 16 residues. In germline, CDR1 is DFQATT, CDR2 SNEGSKA (reference sequence). The CDR3 bases are TGCAGCGGACGGCGAGGGGCAAACCGGGGGACCTACGAGCAGTACTTC. Residues: CSGRRGANRGTYEQYF.

This clonotype occurred many times. This rearrangement joins TRBV20-1 to TRBJ1-4; unclear D gene. Looked up from germline, CDR1 is DFQATT and CDR2 is SNEGSKA (reference sequence). The CDR3 length is 15 residues. V lost 6 bases to trimming and J lost 4 bases, with 18 bases between them. CDR3 residues: CSAPKVGSFNEKLFF. CDR3 DNA sequence: TGCAGTGCCCCTAAGGTTGGCAGCTTTAATGAAAAACTGTTTTTT.

The rearrangement uses TRBV7-2 and TRBJ2-7; TRBD2 might be the D (6 bases). The V end lost 4 bases, the J end lost 4 bases, and 17 bases lay between the germline ends. Germline CDR1 is SGHTA and CDR2 is FQGNSA. This CDR3 is built from 15 residues. The CDR3 spells CASSYGGTFKYEQYF. The DNA for the CDR3 is TGTGCCAGCAGCTACGGAGGGACTTTCAAATACGAGCAGTACTTC.

As for this clonotype: This could be a read error, since a much larger clone is one nucleotide away. This rearrangement joins TRBV6-2 or TRBV6-3 to TRBJ1-5; D is unclear. The germline V gene has CDR1 MNHEY and CDR2 SVGEGT. The CDR3 spans 14 residues. The CDR3: CASSGGFSNQPQNF. CDR3 DNA: TGTGCCAGCAGTGGAGGGTTTAGCAATCAGCCCCAGAATTTT.